This T cell receptor beta chain was recovered during a study of shared clonotypes between healthy human individuals. Trimming cost V 5 bases and J 2 bases, with 13 bases left between them. There are 15 residues in the CDR3. CDR1 is SEHNR and CDR2 is FQNEAQ in the germline V gene (reference sequence). Each subset's genomic DNA was split evenly across several immunoSEQ plates. In the study's own analysis: Because ImmunoSEQ provided only junction sequences with no quality scores, the filtering differed. The repertoire was sequenced with immunoSEQ multiplex PCR; TCRdb's copy has only in-frame clones and lacks some. From that table come the V and J calls and clone size; the DNA was used to work out D and trimming. The sample has some 2.3 million clones; over 90% are singletons. A CD45RA-negative memory subset and a CD45RA+ naive subset were separated from the CD4+ cells.

The sequenced sample consisted of naive CD4+ T cells from PBMCs. Subset denoted: CD45RA+ positively selected. This TCR was sampled from a man between 18 and 29 years old in good health. Some clones in this sample may be carry-over from other donors' samples. The rearrangement joins TRBV7-9 to TRBJ1-3; D call uncertain. Here the CDR3 DNA reads TGTGCCAGCAGCCAAGGACGGGGTCCTGGAAACACCATATATTTT. Translating it yields CASSQGRGPGNTIYF.